These 14 T cell receptor beta chains originate from one sample sequenced in a study of cytomegalovirus exposure and HLA in healthy donors. The PCR employed 60 Vbeta primers together with 13 Jbeta primers. TCRdb's table, derived via immunoSEQ multiplex PCR, lists solely in-frame clones and lacks some. The sample gives about 78,000 clones, 65% to 80% of which show up once; 11% is in the top ten. Sequencing input: PBMCs. The receptors originated from a woman aged 40 to 50 in good health and CMV-seropositive.

The chain couples TRBV6-1 to TRBJ1-2; the match to TRBD1 covers 10 bases. This CDR3 comprises 16 residues. V lost 4 bases to trimming and J lost 6 bases; unmatched junction nucleotides: 11. Germline lookup yields CDR1 MNHNS and CDR2 SASEGT. CDR3 bases: TGTGCCAGCAGTGGTCAGACAGGGGGCGCGGTAAATGGCTACACCTTC. Its protein is CASSGQTGGAVNGYTF.

The rearrangement joins TRBV5-8 to TRBJ2-4; tentative D call: TRBD2 (5 bases). The V gene lost 1 base and the J gene lost 0 bases, with 11 bases spanning the gap. CDR3 length: 16 amino acids. Germline V gene lookup returns CDR1 SGHTS and CDR2 YDEGEE. CDR3 loop: CASSLLFGLAKNIQYF. For the CDR3, the DNA is TGTGCCAGCAGCTTGTTGTTTGGACTAGCCAAAAACATTCAGTACTTC.

The V gene is TRBV28, the J gene TRBJ2-7, with 12 bases lining up with TRBD1. The J segment lost 7 bases and the V segment lost 4 bases, leaving 14 bases of the junction unmatched. CDR1 is MDHEN and CDR2 is SYDVKM in the germline V gene. The CDR3 is made up of 17 amino acids. The CDR3 protein is CASSSAQGTGGRWEQYF. CDR3 bases: TGTGCCAGCAGTTCCGCCCAGGGGACAGGGGGCCGGTGGGAGCAGTACTTC. Full variable domain (missing parts from reference TRBV28 and TRBJ2-7): DVKVTQSSRYLVKRTGEKVFLECVQDMDHENMFWYRQDPGLGLRLIYFSYDVKMKEKGDIPEGYSVSREKKERFSLILESASTNQTSMYLCASSSAQGTGGRWEQYFGPGTRLTVT.

This chain uses TRBV7-6 with TRBJ2-7, with D possibly being TRBD1 (7 bases). V dropped 2 bases and J dropped 7 bases, with 12 bases sitting between them. Germline CDR1 is SGHVS and CDR2 is FNYEAQ. The CDR3 consists of 13 residues. CDR3 bases: TGTGCCAGCAGCTTATCAGGGGGGAGGGAGCAGTACTTC. It yields the protein CASSLSGGREQYF.

The chain employs TRBV4-2 and TRBJ1-2; 7 bases are shared with TRBD1. From germline, CDR1 is LGHNA and CDR2 YNFKEQ. V dropped 1 base and J dropped 4; count of bases not matched to a gene: 3. CDR3 length equals 14 residues. DNA of the CDR3: TGTGCCAGCAGCCAAGGAGGGGGCGGCTATGGCTACACCTTC. This encodes CASSQGGGGYGYTF.

This clone was counted between two and nine times. V usage is TRBV6-5 and J usage is TRBJ2-2, with unresolved D. Germline CDR1 MNHEY, CDR2 SVGAGI. CDR3 length equals 14 residues. V dropped 7 bases and J dropped 4 bases, with 13 bases sitting between them. CDR3 region: CASKQALGTGELFF. CDR3 bases: TGTGCCAGCAAGCAGGCTCTGGGCACCGGGGAGCTGTTTTTT.

This chain joins TRBV28 and TRBJ1-5, with TRBD1 as a possible D gene (5 bases). CDR3 length: 14 residues. CDR1 is MDHEN, CDR2 SYDVKM, per germline. The germline V and J ends were trimmed by 5 bases and 4 bases, with 12 bases remaining between them. CDR3 protein: CASSIIGDNQPQHF. CDR3 nucleotides: TGTGCCAGCAGTATTATAGGGGATAATCAGCCCCAGCATTTT.

The J gene is TRBJ1-5, the V gene TRBV5-1; D not resolved. The germline gives CDR1 SGHRS, CDR2 YFSETQ. Trimming cost V 1 base and J 5 bases, with 13 bases left between them. The CDR3 spans 15 residues. The CDR3 here is CASSLLGQLDQPQHF. CDR3 nucleotides: TGCGCCAGCAGCTTGCTGGGCCAGTTAGATCAGCCCCAGCATTTT.

The V gene is TRBV7-7, the J gene TRBJ2-5; TRBD1 is a possible D gene (8 bases). With 1 base removed from V and 5 bases from J, the gap between germline ends came to 11 bases. The CDR3 has 14 residues. Germline V CDR1 and CDR2: SSHAT, FNYEAQ (reference sequence). CDR3 protein: CASSLDRGGETQYF. The CDR3 bases are TGTGCCAGCAGCTTAGACAGGGGGGGGGAGACCCAGTACTTC.

The V gene is TRBV9, the J gene TRBJ2-5; 9 bases agree with TRBD2. Per germline, CDR1 SGDLS and CDR2 YYNGEE. CDR3 length: 15 residues. Trimming cost V 0 bases and J 2 bases; bases outside gene matches: 2. The CDR3 DNA follows: TGTGCCAGCAGCGTAGCTAGCGGGGTTCAAGAGACCCAGTACTTC. Translation: CASSVASGVQETQYF.

V gene TRBV6-1 combines with J gene TRBJ1-4, with D hard to call. CDR1 is MNHNS, CDR2 SASEGT, per germline. Deletions cut 3 bases from V and 10 bases from J, with 9 bases between. The CDR3 contains 12 residues. The CDR3 reads CASSDEGRKLFF. As DNA, the CDR3 is TGTGCCAGCAGTGATGAGGGTCGAAAACTGTTTTTT.

This clone was recorded only once. The gene calls are TRBV10-3 and TRBJ2-3; 8 bases agree with TRBD2. Trimming took 6 bases from V and 9 from J; bases not matched to a gene: 11. The CDR3 is made up of 14 amino acids. Germline CDR1 ENHRY, CDR2 SYGVKD. The CDR3 DNA reads as TGTGCCATCAGCCCGGGACTAGATGTAGGGACGCAGTATTTT. As protein: CAISPGLDVGTQYF.

This clone has just one count. This chain uses TRBV19 with TRBJ2-1, with TRBD2 matching 9 bases. The CDR3 runs 16 residues. The trim removed 5 bases at V and 2 bases at J, leaving 7 bases unmatched. Germline CDR1 is LNHDA and CDR2 is SQIVND (reference sequence). The CDR3 nucleotides read TGTGCCAGTAGTCCGGTTAGCGGGGGAGCCTACAATGAGCAGTTCTTC. This encodes CASSPVSGGAYNEQFF.

The V gene is TRBV6-5, the J gene TRBJ2-7; possibly TRBD2 for D (5 bases). The length of the CDR3 is 14 residues. Germline lookup yields CDR1 MNHEY and CDR2 SVGAGI. V was clipped by 2 bases and J by 1 base, with 9 bases between them. CDR3 loop: CASSYGLLSYEQYF. CDR3 in DNA: TGTGCCAGCAGTTACGGACTCCTGTCCTACGAGCAGTACTTC.